One TCR beta chain is described in this entry. Its antigen is unknown. The source of the sample is a study of T-cell reconstitution after alpha-beta-depleted transplantation in children. Unique molecular identifiers were incorporated into the prepared TCRbeta library. TCRdb recomputed calls from the PCR reads with MiXCR, one row per CDR3 protein. The sample carries about 600,000 distinct CDR3 sequences, roughly 23% recorded once. Germline V gives CDR1 WSHSY, CDR2 SAAADI. Trimming removed 2 bases at V and 8 bases at J, with 10 bases between. The CDR3 covers 12 residues. General study findings and limits: Some patients' high day-60 TCRbeta diversity was attributed to recipient cells surviving conditioning. The main origin of T-cell counts and diversity one year after transplant was newly produced T cells. At around two months after transplant, the alpha-beta T cells were reportedly derived from several hundred expanded clones that came from non-depleted graft cells.

Sequencing was performed on PBMCs, mostly from graft donor cells, taken 360 days after TCRalphabeta/CD19-depleted stem cell transplant. The TCR was taken from a boy younger than two who had a stem cell transplant for acute myeloid leukemia, so the T cells may come from the graft donor. This chain connects TRBV10-2 to TRBJ2-7; D might be TRBD2 (6 bases). In DNA form, the CDR3 reads TGCGCCAGCAGTGAGCCGGAGGGGCAGCAGTACGTC. Translating it yields CASSEPEGQQYV.